The 13 T cell receptor beta chains given below trace back to one sample, sequenced in a study of PD-1 blockade in classical Hodgkin lymphoma (dated by TCRdb to the early 2020s). Read against the paper, the sample's time point label means: cycle 1 day 1 (C1D1), immediately before nivolumab initiation. Every trial patient had relapsed after autologous stem cell transplantation, and cohorts A, B and C differed in prior brentuximab vedotin exposure. Using a Miltenyi CD4+ T cell isolation kit, CD4+ T cells were purified from thawed PBMCs through magnetic negative selection. The library was built by means of the immunoSEQ multiplex PCR assay. TCRdb limited this immuneACCESS table to in-frame rearrangements with V and J called. A share of clones is missing; checked studies link under half to unresolved V genes, and the rest is unexplained. This sample lists thousands of clones; over 60% were detected once. The top ten hold 7% to 8.5% of the sample.

This material consisted of CD4+ T cells from blood, taken at baseline. The origin of the receptors is a human donor with classical Hodgkin lymphoma.

This chain connects TRBV28 to TRBJ1-1; possibly TRBD1 for D (6 bases). V lost 3 bases to trimming and J lost 2 bases, with 13 bases between them. The CDR3 has 15 amino acids. The germline gives CDR1 MDHEN, CDR2 SYDVKM. CDR3 in DNA: TGTGCCAGCAGTTTTAGTCGACAGGTAAACACTGAAGCTTTCTTT. This gives the protein CASSFSRQVNTEAFF. Complete variable domain (other parts from reference TRBV28 and TRBJ1-1): DVKVTQSSRYLVKRTGEKVFLECVQDMDHENMFWYRQDPGLGLRLIYFSYDVKMKEKGDIPEGYSVSREKKERFSLILESASTNQTSMYLCASSFSRQVNTEAFFGQGTRLTVV.

The chain uses TRBV5-1 and TRBJ2-1, with TRBD2 matching 7 bases. Germline loops: CDR1 SGHRS, CDR2 YFSETQ. The junction had 3 bases not matched to a gene; V was cut back by 0 bases and J by 0 bases. The CDR3 is 16 residues long. CDR3 residues: CASSLDSGGSYNEQFF. The CDR3 DNA reads as TGCGCCAGCAGCTTGGATTCGGGAGGCTCCTACAATGAGCAGTTCTTC.

The chain has TRBV5-1 and TRBJ2-3, with D maybe TRBD2 (5 bases). Germline V gene lookup returns CDR1 SGHRS and CDR2 YFSETQ. The CDR3 sequence is 15 residues long. Trimming removed 0 bases at V and 6 bases at J, with 14 bases between. CDR3: CASSLGFGVKDTQYF. The CDR3 nucleotides are TGCGCCAGCAGCTTGGGATTCGGGGTAAAGGATACGCAGTATTTT.

The sample holds a few counts of this clone. J is TRBJ2-1 and V is TRBV29-1, with TRBD2 matching over 11 bases. V was pared by 3 bases and J by 13 bases, with 5 bases of the junction left unmatched. Germline CDR1 SQVTM, CDR2 ANQGSEA. The CDR3 length is 12 residues. The chain's CDR3 is CSVDLAGGHQFF. CDR3 coding DNA: TGCAGCGTTGACCTAGCGGGAGGCCACCAGTTCTTC.

The chain links TRBV4-3 to TRBJ2-4; D is uncertain. V gave up 0 bases and J gave up 0 bases, with 6 bases separating them. The germline CDR1 and CDR2 sequences are LGHNA and YSLEER. The CDR3 runs to 15 residues. The CDR3 loop reads CASSQDPLAKNIQYF. Here the CDR3 DNA reads TGCGCCAGCAGCCAAGATCCGCTAGCCAAAAACATTCAGTACTTC.

The V and J genes are TRBV5-1 and TRBJ1-4, with a tentative D call TRBD1 (5 bases). V lost 3 bases and J lost 0, with 9 bases in between. The CDR3 has 15 residues. Germline-derived CDR1 and CDR2 are SGHRS and YFSETQ. The CDR3 region is CASSYTGATNEKLFF. CDR3 nucleotides: TGCGCCAGCAGCTACACAGGTGCAACTAATGAAAAACTGTTTTTT.

The V and J genes are TRBV19 and TRBJ1-6; D gene unclear. The CDR3 runs 16 residues. Trimming took 9 bases from V and 0 from J, leaving 15 bases between them. CDR1 and CDR2 (germline): LNHDA, SQIVND (reference sequence). The CDR3 coding sequence is TGTGCCAGCTCGCGGCGGGAGGGCTCCTATAATTCACCCCTCCACTTT. Its translation is CASSRREGSYNSPLHF. The whole variable domain, filled in from reference TRBV19 and TRBJ1-6, reads DGGITQSPKYLFRKEGQNVTLSCEQNLNHDAMYWYRQDPGQGLRLIYYSQIVNDFQKGDIAEGYSVSREKKESFPLTVTSAQKNPTAFYLCASSRREGSYNSPLHFGNGTRLTVT.

The chain carries TRBV18 and TRBJ2-7, with 8 positions matching TRBD2. Per the germline V gene, CDR1 is KGHSH and CDR2 is LQKENI. The CDR3 is 14 amino acids. J was trimmed by 5 bases and V by 0 bases; bases with no gene match: 3. The CDR3: CASSPPAGVHEQYF. CDR3 DNA sequence: TGTGCCAGCTCACCACCAGCGGGAGTTCACGAGCAGTACTTC.

The chain joins TRBV11-2 to TRBJ2-1; D might be TRBD2 (6 bases). Trimming took off 5 bases at V and 4 bases at J, with 15 bases between the two ends. CDR1 is SGHAT and CDR2 is FQNNGV in the germline V gene. The CDR3 loop spans 15 amino acids. CDR3 loop: CASSPRGSQYNEQFF. The CDR3 coding sequence is TGTGCCAGCAGCCCGCGGGGCAGCCAATACAATGAGCAGTTCTTC.

In this sample, this clone turned up once. V is TRBV10-3 and J is TRBJ2-3; D remains ambiguous. Trimming removed 3 bases at V and 0 bases at J, with 10 bases between. Germline CDR1 ENHRY, CDR2 SYGVKD. The CDR3 totals 15 residues. The CDR3 here is CAISDGLGSTDTQYF. CDR3 in DNA: TGTGCCATCAGTGATGGGTTAGGAAGCACAGATACGCAGTATTTT.

The V call is TRBV12-5, the J call TRBJ2-1; maybe TRBD1 (5 bases). Germline lookup yields CDR1 LGHNT and CDR2 FRNRAP. The CDR3 is made up of 13 amino acids. V dropped 5 bases and J dropped 6 bases, with 11 bases sitting between them. CDR3 in DNA: TGTGCTAGTGGTGCCGACAGCCTCAATGAGCAGTTCTTC. The encoded protein is CASGADSLNEQFF.

The count of this clone is one. J is TRBJ1-2 and V is TRBV7-3, with D perhaps TRBD1 (5 bases). Trimming took off 0 bases at V and 4 bases at J, with 9 bases between the two ends. The germline V gene encodes CDR1 SGHTA and CDR2 FQGTGA. The CDR3 loop spans 14 amino acids. CDR3 region: CASSLTAGSYGYTF. The CDR3, as DNA: TGTGCCAGCAGCTTAACAGCAGGGAGCTATGGCTACACCTTC.

This sequence joins TRBV6-5 and TRBJ2-7; 7 nucleotides match TRBD2. Trimming removed 7 bases from V and 6 bases from J; junction bases left unmatched: 12. The CDR3 is made up of 14 amino acids. Germline V lookup: CDR1 MNHEY, CDR2 SVGAGI. The CDR3 region has the DNA TGTGCCAGCACGCCGGACCGGCGGGAGAGCGAGCAGTACTTC. This encodes CASTPDRRESEQYF.